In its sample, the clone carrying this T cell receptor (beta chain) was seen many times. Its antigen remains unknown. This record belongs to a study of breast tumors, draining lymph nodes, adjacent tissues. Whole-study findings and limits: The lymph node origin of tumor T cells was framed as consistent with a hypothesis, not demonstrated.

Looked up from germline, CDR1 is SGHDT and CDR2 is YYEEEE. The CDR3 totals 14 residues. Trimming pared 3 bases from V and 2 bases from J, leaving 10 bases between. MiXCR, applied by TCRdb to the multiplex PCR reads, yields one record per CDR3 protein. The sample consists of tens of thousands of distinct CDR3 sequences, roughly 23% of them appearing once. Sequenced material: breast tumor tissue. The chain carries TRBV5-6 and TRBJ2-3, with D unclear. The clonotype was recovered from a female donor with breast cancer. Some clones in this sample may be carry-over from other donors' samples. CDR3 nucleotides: TGTGCCAGCAGCTGGAACAGCCACACAGATACGCAGTATTTT. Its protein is CASSWNSHTDTQYF.